Listed below are T cell receptor beta chains from one sample, sequenced in a study of T cell responses to AZD1222 COVID-19 vaccine. Sequenced by immunoSEQ multiplex PCR; TCRdb stores in-frame clones only, minus some. The data contain about 130,000 clones, 75% to 90% of them singletons. Specimen: peripheral blood, collected on day 0 of AZD1222 vaccination. All receptors derive from an adult in good health. The CDR3 runs from the conserved cysteine through the conserved F or W. The D gene is left open where the match is weak. Clone size is stated in some rows and not others, as once, few, many or a class when expanded.

>TRBJ1-2|.|TRBV10-2|TRBD1
CASSESWSRGHGYTF
TGCGCCAGCAGTGAGTCATGGTCGAGGGGGCATGGCTACACCTTC
>TRBJ1-1|.|TRBV7-9|.
CASSRGEYTEAFF
TGTGCCAGCTCTCGGGGGGAGTACACTGAAGCTTTCTTT
>TRBJ2-7|.|TRBV7-9|.
CASSLVAYEQYF
TGTGCCAGCAGCTTAGTGGCCTACGAGCAGTACTTC
>TRBJ1-1|.|TRBV5-1|TRBD1
CASSLEAGGFAEAFF
TGCGCCAGCAGCTTGGAGGCAGGGGGGTTTGCTGAAGCTTTCTTT
>TRBJ1-6|.|TRBV13|.
CASSPLEGSPLHF
TGTGCCAGCAGCCCACTCGAAGGATCACCCCTCCACTTT
>TRBJ2-1|.|TRBV7-3|.
CASSSAGTPTYNEQFF
TGTGCCAGCAGCTCCGCGGGGACGCCAACCTACAATGAGCAGTTCTTC
>TRBJ1-2|once|TRBV5-1|.
CASSSDSTNYGYTF
TGCGCCAGCAGCTCAGACAGTACTAACTATGGCTACACCTTC
>TRBJ1-2|few|TRBV14|.
CASSQGGRAGYTF
TGTGCCAGCAGCCAAGGGGGAAGGGCTGGCTACACCTTC
>TRBJ2-3|.|TRBV5-6|.
CASSLQVDTQYF
TGTGCCAGCAGCTTGCAGGTAGATACGCAGTATTTT
>TRBJ1-1|few|TRBV6-5|.
CATRTGSFPEAFF
TGTGCCACGCGAACAGGGTCATTTCCTGAAGCTTTCTTT
>TRBJ2-5|.|TRBV5-5|TRBD2
CASSLVRGVQETQYF
TGTGCCAGCAGCTTGGTACGGGGGGTTCAAGAGACCCAGTACTTC
>TRBJ2-6|.|TRBV9|.
CASSVGGGRLSPSGANVLTF
TGTGCCAGCAGCGTAGGGGGCGGAAGACTATCCCCTTCTGGGGCCAACGTCCTGACTTTC
>TRBJ1-2|.|TRBV27|TRBD1
CASSPRDRHTYGYTF
TGTGCCAGCAGCCCCCGGGACAGGCATACCTATGGCTACACCTTC
>TRBJ2-3|once|TRBV7-9|TRBD1
CASSSPRARQGSTDTQYF
TGTGCCAGCAGCTCCCCTCGAGCCCGACAGGGGAGCACAGATACGCAGTATTTT
>TRBJ1-1|.|TRBV7-9|.
CASTHFQGSYTEAFF
TGTGCCAGCACCCACTTCCAGGGTTCATACACTGAAGCTTTCTTT
>TRBJ1-1|once|TRBV27|TRBD1
CASSPQGADTEAFF
TGTGCCAGCAGTCCCCAGGGGGCGGACACTGAAGCTTTCTTT
>TRBJ1-6|.|TRBV3-1/TRBV3-2|.
CASSQTEANSPLHF
TGTGCCAGCAGCCAAACAGAGGCGAATTCACCCCTCCACTTT
>TRBJ2-3|.|TRBV30|.
CAWSPLAGASITQYF
TGTGCCTGGAGTCCCCTCGCGGGGGCCTCTATTACGCAGTATTTT
>TRBJ1-1|.|TRBV6-5|TRBD1
CAIMTGPLMNTEAFF
TGTGCCATTATGACAGGGCCCCTCATGAACACTGAAGCTTTCTTT
>TRBJ1-6|.|TRBV6-5|.
CASSSVDTGISPLHF
TGTGCCAGCAGTTCGGTAGACACCGGAATTTCACCCCTCCACTTT
>TRBJ1-5|.|TRBV28|.
CASSLSGLSNQPQHF
TGTGCCAGCAGTTTATCGGGACTCAGCAATCAGCCCCAGCATTTT
>TRBJ1-1|.|TRBV30|.
CAWSVQGRVSSTEAFF
TGTGCCTGGAGTGTTCAGGGGCGGGTATCGAGTACTGAAGCTTTCTTT
>TRBJ1-5|.|TRBV5-6|TRBD1
CASSLGTGITQPQHF
TGTGCCAGCAGCTTGGGGACAGGAATCACACAGCCCCAGCATTTT
>TRBJ2-3|.|TRBV3-1/TRBV3-2|TRBD2
CASSRRTSGGHTDTQYF
TGTGCCAGCAGCCGCAGGACTAGCGGGGGTCACACAGATACGCAGTATTTT
>TRBJ1-2|.|TRBV7-8|.
CASSLALRNYGYTF
TGTGCCAGCAGCTTAGCCTTGAGAAACTATGGCTACACCTTC
>TRBJ1-2|.|TRBV7-9|TRBD1
CASSLAYRGSNYGYTF
TGTGCCAGCAGCTTAGCCTACAGGGGGTCCAACTATGGCTACACCTTC